Below are 13 T cell receptor beta chains sequenced from a single sample in a study of T-cell memory formation after mild COVID-19. Using its own MiXCR run on the 5' RACE reads, TCRdb lists one record per CDR3 protein. Among some 48,000 distinct CDR3 sequences, 27% were seen once, and the ten largest hold around 45%. The sequencing input was PBMCs or a T cell subset sorted from them (not recorded which). Receptor source: a man between 18 and 35 years old who had mild COVID-19 (a few samples of this study predate the infection). Cell type and time point are not known.

The chain couples TRBV7-3 to TRBJ2-1, with a possible D match to TRBD2 (7 bases). This CDR3 is 16 amino acids long. Germline V gives CDR1 SGHTA, CDR2 FQGTGA. The V end was cut by 5 bases, the J end by 2 bases, with 16 bases between. CDR3 in amino acids: CASSPTGGPAYNEQFF. The CDR3 region has the DNA TGTGCCAGCAGCCCGACCGGGGGGCCAGCCTACAATGAGCAGTTCTTC.

On this clonotype itself: An end of the junction does not agree with germline; a read error may underlie this. The chain links TRBV4-1 to TRBJ1-1, with D unresolved. There are 14 residues in the CDR3. CDR1 and CDR2 from the germline V gene are MGHRA and YSYEKL. The CDR3 reads CASSQGVLNTEAVF. The CDR3 nucleotides are TGCGCCAGCAGCCAAGGTGTCTTGAACACTGAAGCTGTCTTT.

The chain links TRBV5-6 to TRBJ2-1, with 7 bases identical to TRBD2. The CDR3 loop spans 16 amino acids. The junction had 7 bases not matched to a gene; V was cut back by 4 bases and J by 0 bases. Germline-derived CDR1 and CDR2 are SGHDT and YYEEEE. CDR3 in amino acids: CASSGVAGDSYNEQFF. In DNA form, the CDR3 reads TGTGCCAGCAGCGGGGTGGCGGGGGACTCCTACAATGAGCAGTTCTTC. The full variable domain, its missing parts supplied by reference TRBV5-6 and TRBJ2-1, is DAGVTQSPTHLIKTRGQQVTLRCSPKSGHDTVSWYQQALGQGPQFIFQYYEEEERQRGNFPDRFSGHQFPNYSSELNVNALLLGDSALYLCASSGVAGDSYNEQFFGPGTRLTVL.

CDR3 amino acids: CASSQWLAGGDTQYF. DNA of the CDR3: TGCGCCAGCAGCCAGTGGCTAGCGGGGGGAGATACGCAGTATTTT. The V call is TRBV4-3, the J call TRBJ2-3; 11 bases match TRBD2. CDR3 size: 15 residues. Trimming cost V 3 bases and J 5 bases; bases outside gene matches: 4. The germline gives CDR1 LGHNA, CDR2 YSLEER.

This clonotype was seen only a few times. CDR3 nucleotide sequence: TGTGCCAGCAGCTTCGACGCCGGGGCCCTCCACTTT. Residues: CASSFDAGALHF. The V call is TRBV7-9, the J call TRBJ1-6, with D unresolved. Germline lookup yields CDR1 SEHNR and CDR2 FQNEAQ (reference sequence). CDR3 length: 12 residues. V was clipped by 3 bases and J by 14 bases, with 11 bases between them. The entire variable domain, with the rest obtained from reference TRBV7-9 and TRBJ1-6, is as follows: DTGVSQNPRHKITKRGQNVTFRCDPISEHNRLYWYRQTLGQGPEFLTYFQNEAQLEKSRLLSDRFSAERPKGSFSTLEIQRTEQGDSAMYLCASSFDAGALHFGNGTRLTVT.

This clonotype was detected a few times. The chain employs TRBV9 and TRBJ2-3; 10 positions agree with TRBD2. Germline trimming cut 3 bases from V and 4 bases from J; bases unmatched to any gene: 2. The germline CDR1 and CDR2 sequences are SGDLS and YYNGEE. CDR3 length equals 14 residues. CDR3: CASSASGGADTQYF. CDR3 in DNA: TGTGCCAGCAGCGCCAGCGGGGGGGCAGATACGCAGTATTTT.

This clonotype came up a few times. V gene TRBV6-2 or TRBV6-3 combines with J gene TRBJ1-2; D is unclear. This CDR3 spans 11 amino acids. The germline gives CDR1 MNHEY, CDR2 SVGEGT. V was cut by 6 bases and J by 4 bases, with 6 bases left in between. The CDR3 region has the DNA TGTGCCAGCAGCTACGGCTATGGCTACACCTTC. It encodes CASSYGYGYTF.

This clonotype was found a few times. The chain joins TRBV4-1 to TRBJ2-7, with 9 bases that match TRBD1. Germline CDR1 MGHRA, CDR2 YSYEKL. Trimming took 3 bases from V and 2 from J; bases not matched to a gene: 8. CDR3 size: 16 residues. The CDR3 bases are TGCGCCAGCAGCCACCTCCCGGGACAGGGCACCTACGAGCAGTACTTC. It translates to CASSHLPGQGTYEQYF.

As for this clonotype: The junction and the germline gene differ at one end; a read error may be behind it. This sequence joins TRBV9 and TRBJ2-5; D remains ambiguous. CDR3 size: 13 residues. Per the germline V gene, CDR1 is SGDLS and CDR2 is YYNGEE. CDR3 nucleotides: TGTGCCAGCAGCGTAGGTCAACTGGGCCCTAGAACCTTC. As protein: CASSVGQLGPRTF.

This clonotype was picked up a small number of times. V is TRBV10-1 and J is TRBJ2-5; 8 positions match TRBD2. Germline V gene data show CDR1 as WNHNN and CDR2 as SYGVQD (reference sequence). V lost 0 bases to trimming and J lost 0 bases; unmatched junction nucleotides: 6. This CDR3 spans 17 amino acids. This CDR3 is CASSESGSGAYQETQYF. CDR3 nucleotides: TGCGCCAGCAGTGAGTCCGGTAGCGGGGCATACCAAGAGACCCAGTACTTC.

The chain links TRBV5-1 to TRBJ2-7; 9 nucleotides match TRBD1. The germline CDR1 and CDR2 sequences are SGHRS and YFSETQ. With 7 bases clipped from V and 5 bases from J, the junction kept 7 bases outside the gene matches. The CDR3 is 13 amino acids. CDR3 loop: CASYQGQGDEQYF. The CDR3 DNA reads TGCGCCAGCTACCAGGGACAGGGAGACGAGCAGTACTTC.

This chain joins TRBV5-1 and TRBJ1-1; a possible D gene is TRBD1 (5 bases). V was pared by 4 bases and J by 6 bases, with 10 bases between. In germline, CDR1 is SGHRS, CDR2 YFSETQ. The CDR3 covers 12 residues. CDR3: CASSGGRAEAFF. The CDR3 DNA follows: TGCGCCAGCAGCGGGGGTCGGGCTGAAGCTTTCTTT.

The V and J genes are TRBV6-2 or TRBV6-3 and TRBJ2-7, with D uncertain. Germline V gene lookup returns CDR1 MNHEY and CDR2 SVGEGT. V was cut by 2 bases and J by 11 bases, with 10 bases left in between. The CDR3 is made up of 11 amino acids. The CDR3 bases are TGTGCCAGCAGTTACGCGCATCTAGAGTACTTC. It encodes CASSYAHLEYF.